This passage covers 31 T cell receptor beta chains from one sample sequenced in a study of spatial heterogeneity in lung cancer (dated by TCRdb to between 2018 and 2020). The method was 5' RACE. For sequencing, a NextSeq 500 was employed. Through fastp at Q25 and MiXCR, TCRdb rebuilt clones from the public reads, retaining in-frame beta chains. When rows share a CDR3 protein, they turn into one entry using the most common DNA and genes. The sample table shows tens of thousands of distinct CDR3 sequences, and 10% to 15% are seen once. The top ten clones comprise roughly 39% of the sample. The time point tag for this specimen amounts to: sample taken at primary tumor resection. Here the sequenced sample was PBMCs, taken at surgery. These receptors were obtained from a male donor with early-stage non-small cell lung cancer.

This clonotype occurred a few times. J is TRBJ2-5 and V is TRBV6-2 or TRBV6-3; 7 bases agree with TRBD1. Germline trimming cut 6 bases from V and 5 bases from J; bases unmatched to any gene: 6. Germline V gene sequence: CDR1 MNHEY, CDR2 SVGEGT. This CDR3 has 13 amino acids. CDR3 DNA: TGTGCCAGCAGACGGACAGGTGGGGAGACCCAGTACTTC. Protein: CASRRTGGETQYF.

This clonotype appeared many times. This chain uses TRBV28 with TRBJ1-1, with 7 bases lining up with TRBD1. The CDR3 covers 14 residues. CDR1 and CDR2 (germline): MDHEN, SYDVKM. V trimming: 5 bases; J trimming: 3 bases; junction bases outside the gene matches: 6. Here the CDR3 reads CASSRDRVDTEAFF. The DNA for the CDR3 is TGTGCCAGCAGTCGCGACAGGGTCGACACTGAAGCTTTCTTT.

This clonotype was detected only a few times. This chain joins TRBV20-1 and TRBJ2-3; 7 nucleotides agree with TRBD2. The CDR3 has 13 residues. CDR1 is DFQATT, CDR2 SNEGSKA, per germline (reference sequence). The CDR3 is CRALAASTDTQYF. CDR3 DNA sequence: TGCAGGGCCCTAGCGGCGAGCACAGATACGCAGTATTTT.

This clonotype was seen ten or more times. The chain couples TRBV18 to TRBJ2-5; D is possibly TRBD1 (5 bases). CDR1 KGHSH and CDR2 LQKENI come from the germline V gene. Deletions cut 6 bases from V and 5 bases from J, with 13 bases between. CDR3 length: 13 amino acids. The CDR3 region has the DNA TGTGCCAGCTCCCAGGGTACGGACGAGACCCAGTACTTC. Protein sequence: CASSQGTDETQYF. The entire variable domain, with the rest obtained from reference TRBV18 and TRBJ2-5, is as follows: NAGVMQNPRHLVRRRGQEARLRCSPMKGHSHVYWYRQLPEEGLKFMVYLQKENIIDESGMPKERFSAEFPKEGPSILRIQQVVRGDSAAYFCASSQGTDETQYFGPGTRLLVL.

The V and J genes are TRBV5-4 and TRBJ2-2; TRBD1 might be the D (6 bases). CDR1 is SGHNT, CDR2 YYREEE, per germline (reference sequence). The CDR3 contains 16 residues. Trimming pared 5 bases from V and 0 bases from J, leaving 14 bases between. The chain's CDR3 is CASSIPGQANTGELFF. The CDR3 DNA reads TGTGCCAGCAGTATCCCGGGACAAGCGAACACCGGGGAGCTGTTTTTT.

This chain joins TRBV5-1 and TRBJ2-7, with TRBD2 as a possible D gene (6 bases). The CDR3 covers 15 residues. The germline V gene has CDR1 SGHRS and CDR2 YFSETQ. Trimming took 4 bases from V and 3 from J, leaving 17 bases between them. The CDR3 DNA follows: TGCGCCAGCAGCAAAGAGGAGGGGCGGGTCTACGAGCAGTACTTC. Encoded protein: CASSKEEGRVYEQYF. Complete variable domain (other parts from reference TRBV5-1 and TRBJ2-7): KAGVTQTPRYLIKTRGQQVTLSCSPISGHRSVSWYQQTPGQGLQFLFEYFSETQRNKGNFPGRFSGRQFSNSRSEMNVSTLELGDSALYLCASSKEEGRVYEQYFGPGTRLTVT.

This chain joins TRBV13 and TRBJ2-2; TRBD1 or TRBD2 may be the D gene (5 bases each). The CDR3 contains 13 residues. Germline V gene lookup returns CDR1 PRHDT and CDR2 FYEKMQ (reference sequence). Trimming left V 5 bases short and J 7 bases short, with 11 bases between. CDR3 sequence (DNA): TGTGCCAGCAGCCCTACTAGGGGCGGGGAGCTGTTTTTT. Encoded protein: CASSPTRGGELFF.

The chain carries TRBV5-1 and TRBJ1-6; D possibly corresponds to TRBD1 (6 bases). The CDR3 is 16 residues long. V dropped 0 bases and J dropped 5 bases, with 12 bases sitting between them. Per the germline V gene, CDR1 is SGHRS and CDR2 is YFSETQ. The CDR3 reads CASSLDGTPNNSPLHF. The CDR3 nucleotides read TGCGCCAGCAGCTTGGACGGGACACCGAATAATTCACCCCTCCACTTT.

This clonotype has just a few counts. The genes are TRBV10-3 and TRBJ1-5; weak D call: TRBD1 (5 bases). Trimming stripped 7 bases from V and 5 bases from J, with 12 bases between. The germline CDR1 and CDR2 sequences are ENHRY and SYGVKD. This CDR3 region has 13 residues. The CDR3 DNA follows: TGTGCCATCACTCCGGGAGGGGATCAGCCCCAGCATTTT. This translates into CAITPGGDQPQHF.

This clonotype has only a few counts. The chain recombines TRBV6-2 or TRBV6-3 with TRBJ2-1; a possible D gene is TRBD2 (6 bases). This CDR3 region has 17 residues. The germline V gene has CDR1 MNHEY and CDR2 SVGEGT. V was pared by 2 bases and J by 6 bases, with 20 bases between. DNA for the CDR3: TGTGCCAGCAGTTACCCTAGCGCTACGCCGGGCACCAATGAGCAGTTCTTC. Translating it yields CASSYPSATPGTNEQFF.

The chain employs TRBV28 and TRBJ2-7; 7 bases map to TRBD1. The CDR3 totals 13 residues. V shed 10 bases, J shed 1 base, and the junction held 7 bases outside the gene matches. Germline assignment: CDR1 MDHEN and CDR2 SYDVKM. In DNA, the CDR3 is TGTGCCACACTGAGGACAGGTTCCTACGAGCAGTACTTC. The encoded protein is CATLRTGSYEQYF.

Only a few counts were recorded for this clonotype. The CDR3 region is CASSTGQLIGDTEAFF. For the CDR3, the DNA is TGTGCCAGCAGCACGGGACAGCTAATTGGGGACACTGAAGCTTTCTTT. This rearrangement joins TRBV7-3 to TRBJ1-1, with 7 bases that match TRBD1. Germline values: CDR1 SGHTA, CDR2 FQGTGA. V lost 5 bases, J lost 3 bases, and 12 bases stayed unmatched. The CDR3 contains 16 residues.

The chain uses TRBV12-3 or TRBV12-4 and TRBJ2-3, with a possible D match to TRBD2 (6 bases). Trimming took off 2 bases at V and 3 bases at J, with 6 bases between the two ends. CDR3 length: 13 residues. This chain's CDR3 is CASSLRETDTQYF. CDR3 DNA sequence: TGTGCCAGCAGTTTACGGGAGACAGATACGCAGTATTTT.

This clonotype was seen a few times. The J gene is TRBJ2-2, the V gene TRBV12-3 or TRBV12-4, with D unclear. The V and J ends lost 4 bases and 5 bases respectively, with 8 bases between them. CDR3 length: 13 residues. The DNA of the CDR3 is TGTGCCAGCAGTTCATTTGGTACCGGGGAGCTGTTTTTT. Translation gives CASSSFGTGELFF.

This clonotype was observed a few times. The rearrangement uses TRBV7-6 and TRBJ2-5, with D perhaps TRBD2 (6 bases). The germline gives CDR1 SGHVS, CDR2 FNYEAQ. Trimming took off 2 bases at V and 3 bases at J, with 7 bases between the two ends. This CDR3 has 13 residues. CDR3 amino acids: CASSLWGEETQYF. The CDR3 coding sequence is TGTGCCAGCAGCTTATGGGGGGAAGAGACCCAGTACTTC.

CDR3 DNA: TGTGCCATCAGTGAGATGCGGGGGACTAGCACAGATACGCAGTATTTT. Translation: CAISEMRGTSTDTQYF. The V and J genes are TRBV10-3 and TRBJ2-3, with 7 bases matching TRBD2. CDR1 is ENHRY and CDR2 is SYGVKD in the germline V gene. With 2 bases clipped from V and 0 bases from J, the junction kept 5 bases outside the gene matches. This CDR3 region has 16 residues.

This clonotype was seen a handful of times. The rearrangement joins TRBV20-1 to TRBJ2-2, with 10 bases lining up with TRBD2. CDR1 and CDR2 from the germline V gene are DFQATT and SNEGSKA (reference sequence). This CDR3 has 14 residues. The ends lost 6 bases at V and 2 bases at J; junction bases unmatched: 3. CDR3 nucleotides: TGCAGTGCCACTAGCGGGGCTAACACCGGGGAGCTGTTTTTT. This sequence encodes CSATSGANTGELFF.

The rearrangement joins TRBV28 to TRBJ2-7; 7 bases are shared with TRBD2. V dropped 5 bases and J dropped 5; count of bases not matched to a gene: 9. The length of the CDR3 is 14 residues. The germline V gene encodes CDR1 MDHEN and CDR2 SYDVKM. In DNA form, the CDR3 reads TGTGCCAGCAGTCTCCCCGGGGGGTACCACGAGCAGTACTTC. Translating it yields CASSLPGGYHEQYF.

The chain combines TRBV11-1 with TRBJ1-1, with no clear D. Germline V gene sequence: CDR1 SGHAT, CDR2 FQDESV (reference sequence). The V gene lost 8 bases and the J gene lost 1 base, with 8 bases spanning the gap. There are 12 residues in the CDR3. In nucleotides, the CDR3 is TGTGCCAGCTCCTGGAGGAACACTGAAGCTTTCTTT. Translation: CASSWRNTEAFF. Filled out from reference TRBV11-1 and TRBJ1-1, the complete variable domain reads EAEVAQSPRYKITEKSQAVAFWCDPISGHATLYWYRQILGQGPELLVQFQDESVVDDSQLPKDRFSAERLKGVDSTLKIQPAELGDSAMYLCASSWRNTEAFFGQGTRLTVV.

The rearrangement joins TRBV6-6 to TRBJ2-7, with 8 bases fitting TRBD1. Germline values: CDR1 MNHNY, CDR2 SVGAGI (reference sequence). The CDR3 consists of 14 residues. V lost 0 bases and J lost 3; bases outside the gene matches: 1. The CDR3 DNA reads TGTGCCAGCAGTTACTCGGACAGGGTCTACGAGCAGTACTTC. Translating it yields CASSYSDRVYEQYF.

This clonotype turned up a few times. The chain carries TRBV5-1 and TRBJ2-3; D is uncertain. V lost 4 bases and J lost 0, with 12 bases in between. CDR1 and CDR2 (germline): SGHRS, YFSETQ. The CDR3 covers 15 residues. DNA of the CDR3: TGCGCCAGCAGCAGGACGTCCACTAGCACAGATACGCAGTATTTT. It translates to CASSRTSTSTDTQYF.

The chain recombines TRBV20-1 with TRBJ2-5, with D possibly matching TRBD2 (5 bases). The length of the CDR3 is 14 residues. V lost 6 bases and J 2 bases, leaving 16 bases between the germline ends. The germline CDR1 and CDR2 sequences are DFQATT and SNEGSKA (reference sequence). The CDR3 sequence is CSALRASRQETQYF. The CDR3 DNA reads as TGCAGTGCCCTCCGGGCTAGCAGACAAGAGACCCAGTACTTC.

This chain connects TRBV7-9 to TRBJ2-4; D is uncertain. Germline V lookup: CDR1 SEHNR, CDR2 FQNEAQ (reference sequence). V was shortened by 1 base and J by 0 bases, with 7 bases between the two germline ends. This CDR3 is 15 amino acids long. CDR3 coding DNA: TGTGCCAGCAGCTTAGTATACGGAGCCAAAAACATTCAGTACTTC. Its protein is CASSLVYGAKNIQYF. Full variable domain (rest looked up from reference TRBV7-9 and TRBJ2-4): DTGVSQNPRHKITKRGQNVTFRCDPISEHNRLYWYRQTLGQGPEFLTYFQNEAQLEKSRLLSDRFSAERPKGSFSTLEIQRTEQGDSAMYLCASSLVYGAKNIQYFGAGTRLSVL.

The chain is built from TRBV20-1 and TRBJ1-5, with 10 bases lining up with TRBD1. This CDR3 comprises 14 residues. Trimming removed 6 bases from V and 7 bases from J; junction bases left unmatched: 9. CDR1 is DFQATT, CDR2 SNEGSKA, per germline (reference sequence). DNA of the CDR3: TGCAGTGCAGGGACAGGGGCGCGCGGCCAGCCCCAGCATTTT. Its translation is CSAGTGARGQPQHF.

This clonotype was observed many times. The chain carries TRBV6-5 and TRBJ1-4; possibly TRBD1 for D (6 bases). The CDR3 consists of 16 residues. The germline gives CDR1 MNHEY, CDR2 SVGAGI. V was shortened by 2 bases and J by 0 bases, with 10 bases between the two germline ends. The CDR3 protein is CASSYTGTATNEKLFF. The CDR3 region has the DNA TGTGCCAGCAGTTACACAGGGACCGCAACTAATGAAAAACTGTTTTTT.

This sequence joins TRBV18 and TRBJ2-2; 9 bases align to TRBD2. This CDR3 region has 16 residues. Germline lookup yields CDR1 KGHSH and CDR2 LQKENI. Trimming cost V 5 bases and J 0 bases; bases outside gene matches: 4. CDR3 DNA: TGTGCCAGCTCATCCAGCGGGGGGCCGAACACCGGGGAGCTGTTTTTT. Protein: CASSSSGGPNTGELFF.

This clonotype was observed a few times. V and J are TRBV20-1 and TRBJ2-1; the D gene is possibly TRBD2 (5 bases). This CDR3 spans 15 amino acids. Per the germline V gene, CDR1 is DFQATT and CDR2 is SNEGSKA (reference sequence). The V gene lost 5 bases and the J gene lost 2 bases, with 16 bases spanning the gap. CDR3: CSAPLATGPYNEQFF. CDR3 bases: TGCAGTGCTCCGCTAGCCACCGGACCCTACAATGAGCAGTTCTTC.

This clonotype was recorded at least ten times. The rearrangement joins TRBV7-9 to TRBJ2-3; 11 bases agree with TRBD2. Germline CDR1 is SEHNR and CDR2 is FQNEAQ (reference sequence). V trimming: 6 bases; J trimming: 2 bases; junction bases outside the gene matches: 7. The CDR3 is 16 residues long. The CDR3 loop is CASSRGLAGYTDTQYF. CDR3 DNA sequence: TGTGCCAGCAGTCGCGGACTAGCGGGTTACACAGATACGCAGTATTTT.

The V gene is TRBV5-4, the J gene TRBJ1-1; no clear D. Trimming pared 0 bases from V and 0 bases from J, leaving 12 bases between. The CDR3 runs 16 residues. In germline, CDR1 is SGHNT, CDR2 YYREEE (reference sequence). The DNA of the CDR3 is TGTGCCAGCAGCTTGGCGCCGGCCAGCATGAACACTGAAGCTTTCTTT. Amino acid sequence: CASSLAPASMNTEAFF.

Many counts were recorded for this clonotype. The chain is built from TRBV6-5 and TRBJ2-7; D remains ambiguous. The CDR3 is made up of 13 amino acids. V was trimmed by 7 bases and J by 6 bases, leaving 16 bases between them. The germline V gene encodes CDR1 MNHEY and CDR2 SVGAGI. The CDR3 spells CASTPAGSSEQYF. The CDR3 DNA reads TGTGCCAGCACACCAGCAGGCAGCAGCGAGCAGTACTTC.

This clonotype has at least ten counts. The chain is built from TRBV20-1 and TRBJ1-2; tentatively, D is TRBD1 (5 bases). CDR1 is DFQATT and CDR2 is SNEGSKA in the germline V gene (reference sequence). This CDR3 contains 14 residues. V was pared by 2 bases and J by 4 bases, with 14 bases between. In nucleotides, the CDR3 is TGCAGTGCTAGACTTGGGACTCGGGTCTATGGCTACACCTTC. It is translated as CSARLGTRVYGYTF.